The next 15 T cell receptor beta chains were all read from a single sample in a study of CD8+ T cells in alopecia areata. As the sequencing template, cDNA was produced by extracting RNA and reverse transcribing it. Profiling relied on immunoSEQ multiplex PCR, and the TCRdb table lists in-frame clones only, not all of them. The sample lists about 180,000 clones, roughly 59% occurring once. Sequencing was performed on CD4+ T cells sorted from blood, taken at week 0. The receptors derive from a human donor with alopecia areata.

This chain links TRBV23-1 with TRBJ2-2; 10 nucleotides line up with TRBD1. TRBV23-1 is identified as an open reading frame with a role that is uncertain. This CDR3 has 18 residues. V was pared by 3 bases and J by 3 bases, with 10 bases of the junction left unmatched. CDR3 region: CASSQATGGAMDTGELFF. The CDR3 DNA follows: TGCGCCAGCAGTCAGGCGACAGGGGGCGCTATGGACACCGGGGAGCTGTTTTTT.

The sample holds a few counts of this clone. The chain has TRBV6-1 and TRBJ1-4, with no clear D. Trimming took 5 bases from V and 0 from J, leaving 4 bases between them. In germline, CDR1 is MNHNS, CDR2 SASEGT. The CDR3 extends over 13 amino acids. CDR3 in DNA: TGTGCCAGCAGTCTATCAACTAATGAAAAACTGTTTTTT. Translated, it gives CASSLSTNEKLFF.

The rearrangement joins TRBV4-3 to TRBJ1-5; D perhaps matches TRBD1 (5 bases). Trimming removed 1 base from V and 6 bases from J, with 13 bases in between. The CDR3 sequence is 15 residues long. From germline, CDR1 is LGHNA and CDR2 YSLEER. CDR3 sequence reads: CASSQAARGGQPQHF. CDR3 nucleotide sequence: TGCGCCAGCAGCCAAGCCGCACGCGGGGGTCAGCCCCAGCATTTT.

This chain links TRBV4-1 with TRBJ1-6; no reliable D call. Germline V gene lookup returns CDR1 MGHRA and CDR2 YSYEKL. V was shortened by 0 bases and J by 7 bases, with 10 bases between the two germline ends. The CDR3 totals 15 residues. The DNA of the CDR3 is TGCGCCAGCAGCCAAGAGGGCGGGGAGAATTCACCCCTCCACTTT. This sequence encodes CASSQEGGENSPLHF.

The chain couples TRBV6-6 to TRBJ2-7, with 10 bases lining up with TRBD1. The V gene's germline CDR1 is MNHNY and CDR2 SVGAGI (reference sequence). The CDR3 covers 14 residues. The ends lost 5 bases at V and 4 bases at J; junction bases unmatched: 5. The CDR3 DNA follows: TGTGCCAGCAGTACGCGGACAGGGGGGTACGAGCAGTACTTC. Its translation: CASSTRTGGYEQYF.

V and J are TRBV18 and TRBJ2-5; D may be TRBD1 (6 bases). The ends were cut back, 6 bases at V and 0 bases at J, with 8 bases in the middle. CDR1 is KGHSH and CDR2 is LQKENI in the germline V gene. The CDR3 contains 13 residues. The CDR3 DNA follows: TGTGCCAGCTCTACAGGGTACCAAGAGACCCAGTACTTC. Protein sequence: CASSTGYQETQYF.

This clone was observed a few times. This rearrangement joins TRBV4-2 to TRBJ1-2; the D gene is possibly TRBD1 (6 bases). Germline loops: CDR1 LGHNA, CDR2 YNFKEQ. The V end was cut by 0 bases, the J end by 8 bases, with 10 bases between. This CDR3 has 13 amino acids. The CDR3 DNA reads as TGTGCCAGCAGCCAAGATACAGGGAACGGCTACACCTTC. Amino acids: CASSQDTGNGYTF.

The chain joins TRBV30 to TRBJ1-1; no clear D gene. Looked up from germline, CDR1 is GTSNPN and CDR2 is SVGIG (reference sequence). V lost 3 bases, J lost 0 bases, and 8 bases lay in between. The CDR3 is 13 residues long. The DNA for the CDR3 is TGTGCCTGGAGCAGGCCCATGAACACTGAAGCTTTCTTT. Translated: CAWSRPMNTEAFF.

The V gene is TRBV6-5, the J gene TRBJ2-7; 10 positions agree with TRBD1. The CDR3 runs to 15 residues. The germline V gene has CDR1 MNHEY and CDR2 SVGAGI. The junction had 3 bases not matched to a gene; V was cut back by 2 bases and J by 2 bases. CDR3 sequence reads: CASSYRDRGPYEQYF. CDR3 coding DNA: TGTGCCAGCAGTTACCGGGACAGGGGCCCCTACGAGCAGTACTTC.

The CDR3 sequence: CASSLQEGRAETQYF. Here the CDR3 DNA reads TGTGCCAGCAGCTTACAAGAGGGGAGGGCGGAGACCCAGTACTTC. The chain combines TRBV7-2 with TRBJ2-5; 7 bases fit TRBD2. Looked up from germline, CDR1 is SGHTA and CDR2 is FQGNSA. This CDR3 is built from 15 residues. With V trimmed by 2 bases and J by 5 bases, 8 bases remained unmatched.

A few counts support this clone. The CDR3 DNA is TGTGCCAGCAGCAAAAATACCCACTACGAGCAGTACTTC. Its protein product is CASSKNTHYEQYF. This sequence joins TRBV14 and TRBJ2-7, with no clear D. Germline V gene sequence: CDR1 SGHDN, CDR2 FVKESK. The CDR3 is 13 residues long. Trimming took off 5 bases at V and 3 bases at J, with 11 bases between the two ends.

A note on this clone: This specimen includes other DNA sequences encoding the same CDR3. This chain connects TRBV29-1 to TRBJ2-5; tentative D call: TRBD2 (5 bases). This CDR3 has 13 amino acids. CDR1 and CDR2 (germline): SQVTM, ANQGSEA. The V end was cut by 3 bases, the J end by 4 bases, with 12 bases between. DNA of the CDR3: TGCAGCGTTGACCGAGGGTCGGGAGAGACCCAGTACTTC. It encodes CSVDRGSGETQYF.

About this clone: The sample carries other DNA sequences with the same CDR3. This chain links TRBV29-1 with TRBJ2-3; D gene unclear. CDR3 size: 13 residues. The V gene's germline CDR1 is SQVTM and CDR2 ANQGSEA. Deletions cut 3 bases from V and 0 bases from J, with 7 bases between. Written as DNA, the CDR3 is TGCAGCGTTGAGGCAGCTAGCACAGATACGCAGTATTTT. Protein: CSVEAASTDTQYF.

In its sample, this clone was seen many times. CDR3 nucleotides: TGCGCCAGCAGCCAAGGGACAGGGGTAAATGAAGAGACCCAGTACTTC. This sequence encodes CASSQGTGVNEETQYF. The chain is built from TRBV4-3 and TRBJ2-5; 9 bases line up with TRBD1. The trim removed 1 base at V and 3 bases at J, leaving 6 bases unmatched. This CDR3 is built from 16 residues. Germline V gene lookup returns CDR1 LGHNA and CDR2 YSLEER.

This clone was detected a few times. This sequence joins TRBV19 and TRBJ1-5; D is uncertain. The CDR3 sequence is 14 residues long. Between the trimmed V and J ends, which lost 4 bases and 3 bases, there was a span of 10 bases. Germline V CDR1 and CDR2: LNHDA, SQIVND (reference sequence). The CDR3 sequence is CASSTGDYNQPQHF. In DNA, the CDR3 is TGTGCCAGTAGTACAGGAGACTACAATCAGCCCCAGCATTTT.